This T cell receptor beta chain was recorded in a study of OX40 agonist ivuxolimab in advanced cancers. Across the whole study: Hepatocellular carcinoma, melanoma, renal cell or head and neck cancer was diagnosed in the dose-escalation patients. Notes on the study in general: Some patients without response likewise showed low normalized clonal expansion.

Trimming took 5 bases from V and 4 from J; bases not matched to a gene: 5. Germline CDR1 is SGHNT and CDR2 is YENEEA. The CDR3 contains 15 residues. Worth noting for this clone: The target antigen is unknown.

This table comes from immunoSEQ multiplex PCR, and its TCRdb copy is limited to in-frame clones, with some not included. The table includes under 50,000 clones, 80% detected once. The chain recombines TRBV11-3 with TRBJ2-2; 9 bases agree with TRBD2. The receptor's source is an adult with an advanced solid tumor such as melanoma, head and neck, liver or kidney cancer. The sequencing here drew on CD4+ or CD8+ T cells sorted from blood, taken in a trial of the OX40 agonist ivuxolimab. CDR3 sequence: CASSSSGSATGELFF. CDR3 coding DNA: TGTGCCAGCAGCAGTAGCGGGAGTGCCACCGGGGAGCTGTTTTTT. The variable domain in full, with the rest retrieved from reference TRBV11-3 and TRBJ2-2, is EAGVVQSPRYKIIEKKQPVAFWCNPISGHNTLYWYLQNLGQGPELLIRYENEEAVDDSQLPKDRFSAERLKGVDSTLKIQPAELGDSAVYLCASSSSGSATGELFFGEGSRLTVL.